The rows below give T cell receptor beta chains drawn from one sample of a study of tumor-infiltrating lymphocytes in primary liver carcinoma. One entry per CDR3 protein results from TCRdb running MiXCR on the multiplex PCR reads. The table shows approximately 320,000 distinct CDR3 sequences, with around three fifths occurring only once. Specimen: peripheral blood. The receptors here all came from a woman aged 25 to 45 with primary liver carcinoma and hepatitis B virus infection. Each CDR3 is given with its conserved first and last residue. Fields, in order: V gene, D gene, J gene, clone size, CDR3 protein, CDR3 DNA. D genes are given only for firm matches. Expanded clones get a size class; other rows say once, few or many, or leave the size out.

V: TRBV6-5
D: NA
J: TRBJ2-7
size: NA
CDR3: CASSYSTAGANYEEYF
DNA: TGTGCAAGCAGTTACTCGACGGCCGGGGCGAATTACGAGGAGTACTTC

V: TRBV6-5
D: TRBD1
J: TRBJ2-3
size: NA
CDR3: CASTVGTGASDTQYF
DNA: TGTGCCAGCACCGTGGGGACAGGAGCATCAGATACGCAGTATTTT

V: TRBV7-9
D: TRBD2
J: TRBJ2-1
size: NA
CDR3: CASSPPVGGGNNKQFF
DNA: TGTGCCAGCAGCCCACCCGTGGGCGGGGGTAACAATAAGCAGTTCTTC

V: TRBV11-2
D: TRBD2
J: TRBJ2-5
size: NA
CDR3: CASSLRLADKDTQYF
DNA: TGTGCCAGCAGCCTTCGACTAGCGGACAAAGATACCCAGTACTTC

V: TRBV5-5
D: NA
J: TRBJ2-5
size: many
CDR3: CASSSPGGETQYF
DNA: TGTGCCAGCAGCTCACCAGGCGGAGAGACCCAGTACTTC

V: TRBV4-3
D: TRBD2
J: TRBJ2-1
size: NA
CDR3: CASSQESTSGFYNERLF
DNA: TGCGCCAGCAGCCAAGAAAGTACTAGCGGGTTCTACAATGAGCGGCTCTTC

V: TRBV7-9
D: TRBD1
J: TRBJ1-4
size: NA
CDR3: CACSLQGNEKLFF
DNA: TGTGCCTGCAGCTTACAGGGGAATGAAAAACTGTTTTTT

V: TRBV11-2
D: NA
J: TRBJ2-1
size: medium-sized
CDR3: CASSLLERANNEQFF
DNA: TGTGCCAGCAGCTTGTTGGAGCGAGCTAACAATGAGCAGTTCTTC

V: TRBV5-1
D: TRBD2
J: TRBJ2-7
size: NA
CDR3: CASSWTAGEAYEQYF
DNA: TGCGCCAGCAGTTGGACAGCGGGAGAGGCCTACGAGCAGTACTTC

V: TRBV6-5
D: NA
J: TRBJ1-3
size: few
CDR3: CASSYSHRGGNTIYF
DNA: TGTGCCAGCAGTTACTCTCACCGAGGAGGAAACACCATATATTTT

V: TRBV11-2
D: NA
J: TRBJ2-1
size: NA
CDR3: CANSLVTGASHNGQFF
DNA: TGTGCCAACAGCTTAGTTACGGGAGCTAGTCACAATGGGCAGTTCTTC

V: TRBV30
D: NA
J: TRBJ2-7
size: NA
CDR3: CAWSGSWRGTYEQYF
DNA: TGTGCCTGGAGTGGGTCTTGGAGGGGTACCTACGAGCAGTACTTC

V: TRBV28
D: NA
J: TRBJ2-3
size: NA
CDR3: CASKEPVTETQYF
DNA: TGTGCCAGCAAGGAACCTGTCACAGAAACGCAGTATTTT